The 15 T cell receptor beta chains below come from one sample, sequenced in a study of OX40 agonist ivuxolimab in advanced cancers. Measured with immunoSEQ multiplex PCR; TCRdb has only the in-frame clones, and not every one. This sample carries 75,000 to 100,000 clones, around 80% of them seen once, and the ten largest clones take around 5%. Sequencing used CD4+ or CD8+ T cells sorted from blood, obtained in a trial of the OX40 agonist ivuxolimab. All receptors derive from an adult with an advanced solid tumor such as melanoma, head and neck, liver or kidney cancer.

This clone has only one observation. The rearrangement uses TRBV5-4 and TRBJ2-2; 14 nucleotides agree with TRBD2. The CDR3 is 18 residues long. The V and J ends lost 2 bases and 5 bases, in that order; junction bases with no gene match: 8. Germline CDR1 is SGHNT and CDR2 is YYREEE (reference sequence). The CDR3 DNA reads as TGTGCCAGCAGCTTAGGAGGGACTAGCGGGGGCGGTACCGGGGAGCTGTTTTTT. It codes for CASSLGGTSGGGTGELFF.

CDR3 region: CASSLGAATNEKLFF. For the CDR3, the DNA is TGTGCCAGCAGCTTAGGGGCAGCAACTAATGAAAAACTGTTTTTT. The chain recombines TRBV7-9 with TRBJ1-4; no reliable D call. In germline, CDR1 is SEHNR, CDR2 FQNEAQ (reference sequence). Trimming took 1 base from V and 0 from J, leaving 6 bases between them. The CDR3 is made up of 15 amino acids. Filled out from reference TRBV7-9 and TRBJ1-4, the complete variable domain reads DTGVSQNPRHKITKRGQNVTFRCDPISEHNRLYWYRQTLGQGPEFLTYFQNEAQLEKSRLLSDRFSAERPKGSFSTLEIQRTEQGDSAMYLCASSLGAATNEKLFFGSGTQLSVL.

This clone was seen a handful of times. This rearrangement joins TRBV10-2 to TRBJ2-7, with D perhaps given as TRBD1 or TRBD2 (5 bases each). The CDR3 sequence is 15 residues long. With 7 bases removed from V and 2 bases from J, the gap between germline ends came to 18 bases. Germline V CDR1 and CDR2: WSHSY, SAAADI. CDR3 sequence: CASTNRGRDPYEQYF. The DNA of the CDR3 is TGCGCCAGCACTAATCGAGGCCGGGACCCCTACGAGCAGTACTTC.

This clone was recorded a few times. V usage is TRBV30 and J usage is TRBJ2-3; TRBD2 might be the D (5 bases). The length of the CDR3 is 11 residues. Germline V gives CDR1 GTSNPN, CDR2 SVGIG (reference sequence). The ends were cut back, 1 base at V and 11 bases at J, with 10 bases in the middle. The CDR3 here is CAWSGHGGQYF. The DNA of the CDR3 is TGTGCCTGGAGTGGTCATGGAGGGCAGTATTTT.

The chain combines TRBV10-1 with TRBJ1-6, with unresolved D. Germline V gene sequence: CDR1 WNHNN, CDR2 SYGVQD (reference sequence). The CDR3 is 10 amino acids. Trimming removed 8 bases from V and 15 bases from J, with 11 bases in between. CDR3 protein: CASQGRGLHF. For the CDR3, the DNA is TGCGCCAGCCAAGGCCGGGGCCTCCACTTT.

This chain uses TRBV27 with TRBJ2-7, with 11 positions matching TRBD2. The CDR3 loop spans 15 amino acids. Losses at the gene ends were 3 bases for V and 2 bases for J; bases not matched to a gene: 3. Germline assignment: CDR1 MNHEY and CDR2 SMNVEV (reference sequence). The CDR3 sequence: CASSLLAGGTYEQYF. CDR3 bases: TGTGCCAGCAGTTTGTTAGCGGGGGGGACCTACGAGCAGTACTTC.

In nucleotides, the CDR3 is TGTGCCAGCAGCCCGGAGAGGACCCCCGCCATCTACGAGCAGTACTTC. It translates to CASSPERTPAIYEQYF. The chain carries TRBV7-3 and TRBJ2-7; D unresolved. The ends were cut back, 5 bases at V and 3 bases at J, with 20 bases in the middle. Per the germline V gene, CDR1 is SGHTA and CDR2 is FQGTGA. The CDR3 is 16 amino acids.

The chain carries TRBV12-5 and TRBJ1-5; possible D gene TRBD1, 5 bases. The V gene lost 1 base and the J gene lost 4 bases, with 5 bases spanning the gap. Germline assignment: CDR1 LGHNT and CDR2 FRNRAP. The CDR3 sequence is 13 residues long. As DNA, the CDR3 is TGTGCTAGTGGTTTGGAGGGGAATCAGCCCCAGCATTTT. Protein sequence: CASGLEGNQPQHF. The variable domain in full, completed from reference TRBV12-5 and TRBJ1-5, reads DARVTQTPRHKVTEMGQEVTMRCQPILGHNTVFWYRQTMMQGLELLAYFRNRAPLDDSGMPKDRFSAEMPDATLATLKIQPSEPRDSAVYFCASGLEGNQPQHFGDGTRLSIL.

The chain is built from TRBV28 and TRBJ2-1; 9 bases are shared with TRBD1. The CDR3 length is 17 residues. V lost 3 bases to trimming and J lost 4 bases; unmatched junction nucleotides: 10. Germline CDR1 MDHEN, CDR2 SYDVKM. The CDR3, as DNA: TGTGCCAGCAGTTTTATCTTATTAGGGACAGGGTACAATGAGCAGTTCTTC. Protein product: CASSFILLGTGYNEQFF.

This chain connects TRBV5-6 to TRBJ1-5; 9 bases are shared with TRBD1. The CDR3 has 17 residues. J gave up 3 bases and V 2 bases, and 9 bases lay outside the gene matches. Germline V gives CDR1 SGHDT, CDR2 YYEEEE. The CDR3 nucleotides read TGTGCCAGCAGCTTTAGGGTGGGACAGGGATTCAATCAGCCCCAGCATTTT. Translated: CASSFRVGQGFNQPQHF.

The J gene is TRBJ2-6, the V gene TRBV5-1, with D possibly being TRBD1 (7 bases). Trimming shortened V by 1 base and J by 0 bases, and 8 bases separated the two germline ends. CDR3 length: 16 residues. The germline V gene has CDR1 SGHRS and CDR2 YFSETQ. For the CDR3, the DNA is TGCGCCAGCAGCTTGCAGGGGGGCTCTGGGGCCAACGTCCTGACTTTC. Translating gives CASSLQGGSGANVLTF.

This sequence joins TRBV11-2 and TRBJ2-1; D call uncertain. Germline V gives CDR1 SGHAT, CDR2 FQNNGV. V was shortened by 2 bases and J by 6 bases, with 8 bases between the two germline ends. There are 13 residues in the CDR3. The CDR3 region has the DNA TGTGCCAGCAGCTTACCCCAGGTCAATGAGCAGTTCTTC. This translates into CASSLPQVNEQFF. Using reference TRBV11-2 and TRBJ2-1 for the parts outside the CDR3, the full variable domain is EAGVAQSPRYKIIEKRQSVAFWCNPISGHATLYWYQQILGQGPKLLIQFQNNGVVDDSQLPKDRFSAERLKGVDSTLKIQPAKLEDSAVYLCASSLPQVNEQFFGPGTRLTVL.

The genes are TRBV29-1 and TRBJ2-7, with D possibly TRBD1 on 5 matching bases. CDR1 and CDR2 from the germline V gene are SQVTM and ANQGSEA. This CDR3 spans 13 amino acids. V was trimmed by 7 bases and J by 3 bases, leaving 16 bases between them. Written as DNA, the CDR3 is TGCAGCGCCGGAGCCCCAGGGATCTACGAGCAGTACTTC. Protein sequence: CSAGAPGIYEQYF.

V gene TRBV10-3 combines with J gene TRBJ2-2; D perhaps matches TRBD2 (6 bases). The CDR3 has 14 residues. Germline V lookup: CDR1 ENHRY, CDR2 SYGVKD. V gave up 9 bases and J gave up 1 base, with 12 bases separating them. The CDR3 nucleotides read TGTGCCATACACGGAGCGGGGAACACCGGGGAGCTGTTTTTT. Amino acids: CAIHGAGNTGELFF.

V gene TRBV15 combines with J gene TRBJ2-3; no definite D call. V was shortened by 3 bases and J by 8 bases, with 18 bases between the two germline ends. Germline assignment: CDR1 LNHNV and CDR2 YYDKDF (reference sequence). This CDR3 is built from 15 residues. The CDR3 protein is CATSSNPSGAVTQYF. The DNA for the CDR3 is TGTGCCACCAGCAGTAACCCCTCAGGAGCCGTTACGCAGTATTTT.